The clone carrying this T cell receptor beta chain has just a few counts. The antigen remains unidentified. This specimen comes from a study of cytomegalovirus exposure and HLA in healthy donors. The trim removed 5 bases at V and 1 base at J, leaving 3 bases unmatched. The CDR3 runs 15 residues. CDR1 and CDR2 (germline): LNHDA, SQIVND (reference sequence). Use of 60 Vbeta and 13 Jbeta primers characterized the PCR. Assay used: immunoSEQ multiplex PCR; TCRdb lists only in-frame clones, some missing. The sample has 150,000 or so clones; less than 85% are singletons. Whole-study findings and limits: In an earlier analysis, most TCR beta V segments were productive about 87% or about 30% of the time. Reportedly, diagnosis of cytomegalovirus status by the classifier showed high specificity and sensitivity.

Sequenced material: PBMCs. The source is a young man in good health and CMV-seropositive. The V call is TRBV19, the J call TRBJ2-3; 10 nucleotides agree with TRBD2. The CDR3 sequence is CASSFLAGGTDTQYF. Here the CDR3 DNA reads TGTGCCAGTAGTTTCCTAGCGGGGGGCACAGATACGCAGTATTTT.